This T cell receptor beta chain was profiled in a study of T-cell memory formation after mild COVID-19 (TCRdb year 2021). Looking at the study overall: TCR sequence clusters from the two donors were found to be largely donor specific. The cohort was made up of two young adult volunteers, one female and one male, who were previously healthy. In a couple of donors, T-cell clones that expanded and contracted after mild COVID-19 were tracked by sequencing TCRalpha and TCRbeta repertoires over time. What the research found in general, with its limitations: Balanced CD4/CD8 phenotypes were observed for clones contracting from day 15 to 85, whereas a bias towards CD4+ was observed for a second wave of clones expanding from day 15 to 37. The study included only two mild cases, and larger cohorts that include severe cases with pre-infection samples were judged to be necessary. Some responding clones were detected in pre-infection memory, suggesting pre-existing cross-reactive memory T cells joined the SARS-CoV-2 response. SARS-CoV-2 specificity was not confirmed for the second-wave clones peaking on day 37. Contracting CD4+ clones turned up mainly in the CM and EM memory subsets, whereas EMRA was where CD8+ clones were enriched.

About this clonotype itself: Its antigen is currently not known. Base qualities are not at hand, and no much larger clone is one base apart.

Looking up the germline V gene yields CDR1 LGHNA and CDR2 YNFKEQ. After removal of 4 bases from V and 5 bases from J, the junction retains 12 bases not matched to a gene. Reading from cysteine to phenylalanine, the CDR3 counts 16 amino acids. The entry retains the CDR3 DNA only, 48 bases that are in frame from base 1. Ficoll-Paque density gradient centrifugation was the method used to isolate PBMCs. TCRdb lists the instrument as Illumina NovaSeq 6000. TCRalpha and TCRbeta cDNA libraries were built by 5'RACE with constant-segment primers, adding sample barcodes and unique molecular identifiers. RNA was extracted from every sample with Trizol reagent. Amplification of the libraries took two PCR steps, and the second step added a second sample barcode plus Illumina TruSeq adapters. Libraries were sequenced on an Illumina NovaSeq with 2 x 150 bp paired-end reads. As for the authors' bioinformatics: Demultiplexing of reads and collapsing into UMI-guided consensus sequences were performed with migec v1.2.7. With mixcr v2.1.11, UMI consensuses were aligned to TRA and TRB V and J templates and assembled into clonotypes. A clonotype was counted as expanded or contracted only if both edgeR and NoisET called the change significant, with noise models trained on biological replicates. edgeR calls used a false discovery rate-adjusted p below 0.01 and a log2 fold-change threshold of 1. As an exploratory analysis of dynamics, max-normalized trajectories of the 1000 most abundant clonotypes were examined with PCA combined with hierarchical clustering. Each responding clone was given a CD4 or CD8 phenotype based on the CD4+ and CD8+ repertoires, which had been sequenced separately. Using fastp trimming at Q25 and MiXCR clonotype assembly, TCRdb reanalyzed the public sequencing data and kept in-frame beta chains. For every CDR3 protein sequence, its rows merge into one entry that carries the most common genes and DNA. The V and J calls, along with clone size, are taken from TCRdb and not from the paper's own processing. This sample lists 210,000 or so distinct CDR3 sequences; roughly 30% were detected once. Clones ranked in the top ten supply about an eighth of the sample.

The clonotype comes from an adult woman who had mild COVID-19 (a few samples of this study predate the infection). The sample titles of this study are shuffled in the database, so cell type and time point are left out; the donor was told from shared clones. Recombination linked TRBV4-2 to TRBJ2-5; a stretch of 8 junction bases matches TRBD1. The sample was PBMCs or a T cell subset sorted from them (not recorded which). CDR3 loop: CASSRVPGQGLETQYF. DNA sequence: TGTGCCAGCAGCCGCGTCCCCGGACAGGGTTTGGAGACCCAGTACTTC.